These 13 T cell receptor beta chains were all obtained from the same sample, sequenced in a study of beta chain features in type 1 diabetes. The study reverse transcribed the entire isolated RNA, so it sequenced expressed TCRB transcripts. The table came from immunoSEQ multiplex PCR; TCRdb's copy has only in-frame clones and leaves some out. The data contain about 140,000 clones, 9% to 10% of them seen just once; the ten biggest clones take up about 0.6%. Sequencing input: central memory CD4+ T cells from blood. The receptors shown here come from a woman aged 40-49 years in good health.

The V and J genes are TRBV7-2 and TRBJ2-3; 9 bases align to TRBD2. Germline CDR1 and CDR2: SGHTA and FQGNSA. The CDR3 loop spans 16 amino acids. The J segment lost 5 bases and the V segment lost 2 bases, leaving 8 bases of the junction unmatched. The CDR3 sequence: CASSLNGLANEDTQYF. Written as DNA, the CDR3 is TGTGCCAGCAGCTTAAACGGACTAGCGAATGAAGATACGCAGTATTTT.

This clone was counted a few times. This CDR3 reads CSVEEHPLNTEAFF. Here the CDR3 DNA reads TGCAGCGTTGAAGAACACCCCTTGAACACTGAAGCTTTCTTT. V usage is TRBV29-1 and J usage is TRBJ1-1; D is uncertain. The CDR3 contains 14 residues. The V end lost 0 bases, the J end lost 0 bases, and 8 bases lay between the germline ends. The germline gives CDR1 SQVTM, CDR2 ANQGSEA. The full variable domain, with the rest looked up from reference TRBV29-1 and TRBJ1-1, is SAVISQKPSRDICQRGTSLTIQCQVDSQVTMMFWYRQQPGQSLTLIATANQGSEATYESGFVIDKFPISRPNLTFSTLTVSNMSPEDSSIYLCSVEEHPLNTEAFFGQGTRLTVV.

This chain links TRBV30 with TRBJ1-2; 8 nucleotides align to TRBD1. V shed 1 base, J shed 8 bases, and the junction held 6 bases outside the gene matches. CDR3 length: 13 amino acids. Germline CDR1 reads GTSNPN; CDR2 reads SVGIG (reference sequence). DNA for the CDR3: TGTGCCTGGAGTGGACAGGGGCTTTTCGGCTACACCTTC. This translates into CAWSGQGLFGYTF.

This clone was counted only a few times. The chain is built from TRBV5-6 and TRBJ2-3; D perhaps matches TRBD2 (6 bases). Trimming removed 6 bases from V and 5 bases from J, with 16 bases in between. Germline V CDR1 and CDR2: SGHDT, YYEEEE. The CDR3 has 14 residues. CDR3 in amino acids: CASNFPGVLDTQYF. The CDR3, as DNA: TGTGCCAGCAACTTCCCGGGGGTTCTAGATACGCAGTATTTT.

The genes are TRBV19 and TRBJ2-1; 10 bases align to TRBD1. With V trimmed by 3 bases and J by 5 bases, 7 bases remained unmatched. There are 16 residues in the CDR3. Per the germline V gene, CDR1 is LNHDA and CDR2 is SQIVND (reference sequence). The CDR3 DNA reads TGTGCCAGTAGTATCTTCCCGGGACAGGGGAACAATGAGCAGTTCTTC. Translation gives CASSIFPGQGNNEQFF.

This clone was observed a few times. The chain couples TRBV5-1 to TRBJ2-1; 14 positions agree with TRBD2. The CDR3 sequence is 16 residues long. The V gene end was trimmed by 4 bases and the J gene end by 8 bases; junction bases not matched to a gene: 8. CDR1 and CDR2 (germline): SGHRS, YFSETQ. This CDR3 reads CASSPRLAGGRDEQFF. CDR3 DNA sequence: TGCGCCAGCAGCCCACGACTAGCGGGGGGGCGCGATGAGCAGTTCTTC.

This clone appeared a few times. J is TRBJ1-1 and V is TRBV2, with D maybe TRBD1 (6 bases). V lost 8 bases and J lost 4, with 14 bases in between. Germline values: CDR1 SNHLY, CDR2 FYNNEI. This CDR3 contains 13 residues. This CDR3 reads CASSEGGITEAFF. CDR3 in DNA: TGTGCCAGCTCAGAAGGGGGAATCACTGAAGCTTTCTTT.

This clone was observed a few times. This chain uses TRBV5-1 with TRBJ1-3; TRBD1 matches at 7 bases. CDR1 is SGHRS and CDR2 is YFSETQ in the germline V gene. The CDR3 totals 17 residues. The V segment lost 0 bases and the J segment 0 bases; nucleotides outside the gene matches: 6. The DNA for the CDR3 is TGCGCCAGCAGCTTGGGGGGGACAGACTTCTCTGGAAACACCATATATTTT. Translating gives CASSLGGTDFSGNTIYF.

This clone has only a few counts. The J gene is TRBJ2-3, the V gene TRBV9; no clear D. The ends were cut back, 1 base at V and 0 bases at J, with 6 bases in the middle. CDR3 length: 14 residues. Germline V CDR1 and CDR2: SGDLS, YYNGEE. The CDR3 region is CASSVLSSTDTQYF. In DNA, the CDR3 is TGTGCCAGCAGCGTACTATCAAGCACAGATACGCAGTATTTT.

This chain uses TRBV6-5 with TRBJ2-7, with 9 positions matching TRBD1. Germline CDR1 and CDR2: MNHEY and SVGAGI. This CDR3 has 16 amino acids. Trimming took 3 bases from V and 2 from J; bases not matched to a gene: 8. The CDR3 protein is CASSYGTGQGAYEQYF. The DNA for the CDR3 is TGTGCCAGCAGTTATGGTACGGGACAGGGAGCCTACGAGCAGTACTTC.

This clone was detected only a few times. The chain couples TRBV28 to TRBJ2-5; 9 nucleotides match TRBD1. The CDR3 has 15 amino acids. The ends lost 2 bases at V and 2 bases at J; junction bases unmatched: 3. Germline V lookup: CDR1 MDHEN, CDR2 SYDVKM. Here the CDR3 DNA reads TGTGCCAGCAGTTTACCCGGACAGGGGCAAGAGACCCAGTACTTC. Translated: CASSLPGQGQETQYF.

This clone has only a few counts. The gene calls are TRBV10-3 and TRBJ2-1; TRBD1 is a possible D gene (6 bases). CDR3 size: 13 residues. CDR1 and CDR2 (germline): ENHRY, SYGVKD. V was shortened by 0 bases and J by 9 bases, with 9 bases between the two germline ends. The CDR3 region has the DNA TGTGCCATCAGTGAGTCAGGACAGAGTGAGCAGTTCTTC. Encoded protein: CAISESGQSEQFF.

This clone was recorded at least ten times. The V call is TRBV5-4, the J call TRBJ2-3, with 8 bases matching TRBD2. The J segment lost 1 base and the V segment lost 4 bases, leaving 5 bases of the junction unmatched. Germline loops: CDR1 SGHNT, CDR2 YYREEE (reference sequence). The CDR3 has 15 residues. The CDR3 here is CASSPGGVGTDTQYF. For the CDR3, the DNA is TGTGCCAGCAGCCCGGGGGGGGTTGGCACAGATACGCAGTATTTT.